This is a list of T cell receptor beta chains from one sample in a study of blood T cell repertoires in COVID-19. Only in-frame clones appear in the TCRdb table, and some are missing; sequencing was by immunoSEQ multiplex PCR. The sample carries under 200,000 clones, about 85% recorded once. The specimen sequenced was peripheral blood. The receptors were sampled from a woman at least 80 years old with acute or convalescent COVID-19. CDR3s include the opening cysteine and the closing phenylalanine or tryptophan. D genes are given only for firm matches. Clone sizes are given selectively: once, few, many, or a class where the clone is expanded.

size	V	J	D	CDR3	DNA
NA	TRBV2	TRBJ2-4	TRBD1	CASSDGTGNDIQYF	TGTGCCAGCAGTGACGGGACAGGGAACGACATTCAGTACTTC
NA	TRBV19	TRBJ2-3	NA	CASRAGADTQYF	TGTGCCAGTAGGGCAGGGGCAGATACGCAGTATTTT
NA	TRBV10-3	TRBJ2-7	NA	CAIRAGPSTYEQYF	TGTGCCATCAGGGCCGGGCCTAGCACCTACGAGCAGTACTTC
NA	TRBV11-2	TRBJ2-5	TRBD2	CASSLGLAGSLETQYF	TGTGCCAGCAGCTTAGGACTAGCGGGAAGTCTAGAGACCCAGTACTTC
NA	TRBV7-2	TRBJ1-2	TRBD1	CASSFDGRDRDRYFGYTF	TGTGCCAGCAGCTTTGACGGCCGGGACAGGGACCGGTATTTTGGCTACACCTTC
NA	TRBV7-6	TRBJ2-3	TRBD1	CASSSPGQGADTQYF	TGTGCCAGCAGCTCACCGGGACAGGGAGCAGATACGCAGTATTTT
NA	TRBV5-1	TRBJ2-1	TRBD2	CASSLTSSGSYNEQFF	TGCGCCAGCAGCTTGACCTCTAGCGGGTCCTACAATGAGCAGTTCTTC
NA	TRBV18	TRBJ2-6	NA	CASSPWQGGSGANVLTF	TGTGCCAGCTCACCATGGCAGGGAGGCTCCGGGGCCAACGTCCTGACTTTC
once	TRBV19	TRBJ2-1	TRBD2	CASSALALAGGSEQFF	TGTGCCAGTAGTGCATTAGCCCTAGCGGGAGGCAGTGAGCAGTTCTTC
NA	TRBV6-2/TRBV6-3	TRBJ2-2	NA	CASSYSLTTANTGELFF	TGTGCCAGCAGTTACTCCTTGACGACAGCCAACACCGGGGAGCTGTTTTTT
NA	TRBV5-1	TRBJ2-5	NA	CASSAGGPSQETQYF	TGCGCCAGCAGCGCCGGGGGGCCCTCACAAGAGACCCAGTACTTC
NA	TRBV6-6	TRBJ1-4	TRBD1	CASRPTGSGEKLFF	TGTGCCAGCAGGCCGACAGGGAGTGGGGAAAAACTGTTTTTT
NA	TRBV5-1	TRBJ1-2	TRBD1	CASSRRGPLPYGYTF	TGCGCCAGCAGCAGAAGGGGGCCCTTACCCTATGGCTACACCTTC
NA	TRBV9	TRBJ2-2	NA	CASSIRGQRPNTGELFF	TGTGCCAGCAGCATCCGAGGACAGCGCCCGAACACCGGGGAGCTGTTTTTT
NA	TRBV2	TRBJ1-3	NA	CASHPSGVGNTIYF	TGTGCCAGCCATCCCTCGGGGGTCGGAAACACCATATATTTT
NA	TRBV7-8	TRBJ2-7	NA	CASSLGTTDYEQYF	TGTGCCAGCAGCTTAGGGACTACAGACTACGAGCAGTACTTC
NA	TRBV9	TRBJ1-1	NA	CASSVGPAPNTEAFF	TGTGCCAGCAGCGTAGGACCAGCGCCGAACACTGAAGCTTTCTTT
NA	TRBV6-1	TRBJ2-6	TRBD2	CASSGGAGGSSGANVLTF	TGTGCCAGCAGTGGGGGAGCGGGGGGTAGCTCTGGGGCCAACGTCCTGACTTTC
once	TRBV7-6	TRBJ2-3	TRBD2	CASSGPLAGGSTDTQYF	TGTGCCAGCAGTGGTCCTCTAGCGGGGGGGAGCACAGATACGCAGTATTTT
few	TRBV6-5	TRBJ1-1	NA	CASSYSARGNTEAFF	TGTGCCAGCAGCTACTCCGCCAGGGGGAACACTGAAGCTTTCTTT
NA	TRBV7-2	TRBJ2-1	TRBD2	CASSPGGSSYNEQFF	TGTGCCAGCAGCCCCGGCGGGAGCTCCTACAATGAGCAGTTCTTC
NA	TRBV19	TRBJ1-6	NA	CASSTVYNSPLHF	TGTGCCAGTAGTACGGTGTATAATTCACCCCTCCACTTT
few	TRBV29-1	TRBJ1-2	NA	CSARRYGYTF	TGCAGCGCCCGGAGATATGGCTACACCTTC
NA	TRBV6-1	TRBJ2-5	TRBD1	CASSEGTGSRETQYF	TGTGCCAGCAGTGAAGGGACAGGGTCGAGAGAGACCCAGTACTTC
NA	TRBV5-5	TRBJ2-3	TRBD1	CASSLLRQGGTDTQYF	TGTGCCAGCAGCTTGCTCCGACAGGGCGGCACAGATACGCAGTATTTT
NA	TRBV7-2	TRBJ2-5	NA	CASSLGAGAVETQYF	TGTGCCAGCAGCTTAGGGGCAGGGGCGGTAGAGACCCAGTACTTC
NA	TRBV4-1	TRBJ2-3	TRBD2	CASSQASGGYTQYF	TGCGCCAGCAGCCAAGCCTCGGGAGGGTACACGCAGTATTTT
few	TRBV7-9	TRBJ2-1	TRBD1	CASSLAGQGGEQFF	TGTGCCAGCAGCTTAGCGGGACAGGGGGGTGAGCAGTTCTTC
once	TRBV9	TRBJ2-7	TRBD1	CASSTHRGEQYF	TGTGCCAGCAGCACCCACAGGGGGGAGCAGTACTTC
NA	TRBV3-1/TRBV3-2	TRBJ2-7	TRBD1	CASSHHLDRVGEQYF	TGTGCCAGCAGCCACCACCTGGACAGGGTTGGCGAGCAGTACTTC
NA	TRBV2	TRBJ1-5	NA	CASSESNQPQHF	TGTGCCAGCAGTGAATCTAATCAGCCCCAGCATTTT
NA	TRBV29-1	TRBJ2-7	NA	CSVGLSSYEQYF	TGCAGCGTTGGACTCAGCTCCTACGAGCAGTACTTC
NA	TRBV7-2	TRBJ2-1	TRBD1	CASSLTKGAGYNEQFF	TGTGCCAGCAGCTTAACTAAGGGGGCAGGCTACAATGAGCAGTTCTTC
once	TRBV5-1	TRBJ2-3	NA	CASSLEGRDTQYF	TGCGCCAGCAGCCTTGAAGGGAGGGATACGCAGTATTTT
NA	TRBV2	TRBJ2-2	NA	CASYSLPNTGELFF	TGTGCCAGCTATTCCCTACCAAACACCGGGGAGCTGTTTTTT
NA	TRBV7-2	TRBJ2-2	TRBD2	CASSSREGREEGELFF	TGTGCCAGCAGCTCCCGGGAGGGCCGAGAGGAAGGGGAGCTGTTTTTT
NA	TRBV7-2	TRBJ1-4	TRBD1	CASSLGDSITREKLFF	TGTGCCAGCAGCTTAGGGGACAGCATAACCAGAGAAAAACTGTTTTTT
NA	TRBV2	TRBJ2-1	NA	CASSGPRDSYNEQFF	TGTGCCAGCAGTGGGCCCAGGGACTCCTACAATGAGCAGTTCTTC
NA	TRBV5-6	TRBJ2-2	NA	CASSLDGGANTGELFF	TGTGCCAGCAGCTTGGATGGGGGCGCGAACACCGGGGAGCTGTTTTTT
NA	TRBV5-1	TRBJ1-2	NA	CASSLGAGYGYTF	TGCGCCAGCAGCTTGGGGGCAGGGTATGGCTACACCTTC
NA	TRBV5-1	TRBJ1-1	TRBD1	CASSSGQENTEAFF	TGCGCCAGCAGCTCCGGACAGGAGAACACTGAAGCTTTCTTT
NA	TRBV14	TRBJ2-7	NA	CASSQVGAREQYF	TGTGCCAGCAGCCAAGTAGGGGCCCGGGAGCAGTACTTC